What follows are 5 T cell receptor beta chains derived from one specimen sequenced in a study of a mutant IDH1 vaccine in newly diagnosed glioma. Sequencing was performed with immunoSEQ multiplex PCR; in TCRdb, only in-frame clones are kept and a portion is missing. The sample lists around 100,000 clones, 82% occurring once. Time point noted: baseline, week 1 (first vaccination visit). Documented treatment: pre-vaccination baseline after standard-of-care therapy. The sample was PBMCs, taken from a glioma patient treated with radiotherapy, temozolomide or both. These TCRs come from a man aged 35 to 55 with glioma. Some clones in this sample may be carry-over from other donors' samples.

The chain combines TRBV5-4 with TRBJ1-5; a weak D match, TRBD1 (6 bases). Germline values: CDR1 SGHNT, CDR2 YYREEE (reference sequence). The V end lost 1 base, the J end lost 5 bases, and 10 bases lay between the germline ends. The CDR3 is made up of 14 amino acids. CDR3 region: CASSLTGTDQPQHF. The CDR3 region has the DNA TGTGCCAGCAGCTTGACAGGGACGGATCAGCCCCAGCATTTT.

The J gene is TRBJ1-1, the V gene TRBV5-6; 7 bases fit TRBD1. Trimming cost V 1 base and J 0 bases; bases outside gene matches: 6. Germline CDR1 reads SGHDT; CDR2 reads YYEEEE. The CDR3 totals 16 residues. The CDR3 here is CASSLQQGNMNTEAFF. CDR3 in DNA: TGTGCCAGCAGCTTGCAACAGGGGAACATGAACACTGAAGCTTTCTTT.

The V call is TRBV29-1, the J call TRBJ1-2, with a tentative D call TRBD1 (5 bases). In germline, CDR1 is SQVTM, CDR2 ANQGSEA. This CDR3 is 14 amino acids long. Trimming pared 6 bases from V and 4 bases from J, leaving 18 bases between. The CDR3 protein is CSVYPDSIGYGYTF. The CDR3 DNA is TGCAGCGTATACCCTGACAGTATTGGCTATGGCTACACCTTC.

The chain links TRBV11-3 to TRBJ2-1; 7 nucleotides agree with TRBD1. Germline V gene data show CDR1 as SGHNT and CDR2 as YENEEA. The CDR3 has 15 amino acids. Unmatched junction bases numbered 10, after V lost 2 bases and J lost 9 bases. CDR3 region: CASSLLAGGIGEQFF. In DNA, the CDR3 is TGTGCCAGCAGCTTACTCGCAGGGGGTATTGGTGAGCAGTTCTTC.

This sequence joins TRBV5-4 and TRBJ2-7; D gene ambiguous. The V and J ends lost 4 bases and 1 base respectively, with 3 bases between them. Germline loops: CDR1 SGHNT, CDR2 YYREEE (reference sequence). This CDR3 is 11 amino acids long. The DNA of the CDR3 is TGTGCCAGCAGCAATTCCTACGAGCAGTACTTC. Protein sequence: CASSNSYEQYF. Looking up the rest from reference TRBV5-4 and TRBJ2-7 gives the full variable domain: ETGVTQSPTHLIKTRGQQVTLRCSSQSGHNTVSWYQQALGQGPQFIFQYYREEENGRGNFPPRFSGLQFPNYSSELNVNALELDDSALYLCASSNSYEQYFGPGTRLTVT.